This record concerns one TCR beta chain sequence. CDR3 size: 12 residues. Germline CDR1 and CDR2: MNHEY and SMNVEV (reference sequence). V lost 5 bases and J 3 bases, leaving 8 bases between the germline ends. These data are taken from a study of blood T cell repertoires in COVID-19. Study overall: Sites in the United States, Italy and Spain provided acute and convalescent COVID-19 samples. PBMCs, B-cell-depleted T cells, or T cells provided the cDNA or gDNA that made up the material.

Study processing details: From reference gene primer amplification, estimates of nucleated cell counts were derived. Some clones are missing from TCRdb's copy, which holds only in-frame ones; the method was immunoSEQ multiplex PCR. The V and J calls and clone size come from that table; D and trimming were worked out from the DNA. The data show around 220,000 clones, about 90% seen once. The specimen sequenced was peripheral blood. The chain has TRBV27 and TRBJ2-7; D remains ambiguous. The source is a man aged 40-55 years with active or convalescent COVID-19. This chain's CDR3 is CASSIYGYEQYF. Written as DNA, the CDR3 is TGTGCCAGCAGTATCTATGGCTACGAGCAGTACTTC.